This is a list of T cell receptor beta chains from one sample in a study of beta chain features in type 1 diabetes. Some clones are missing from TCRdb's copy, which holds only in-frame ones; the method was immunoSEQ multiplex PCR. The sample has 150,000 to 190,000 clones, around 8% seen once. Sequencing was performed on central memory CD4+ T cells from blood. The receptors here all came from a man between 18 and 35 years old in good health. Each CDR3 is given with its conserved first and last residue. D genes are given only for firm matches. Rows may omit the clone size; those that give it use once, few, many or a size class.

d_gene	v_gene	abundance	j_gene	CDR3aa	CDR3nt
-	TRBV9	few	TRBJ1-3	CASSPQSRGTGNTIYF	TGTGCCAGCAGCCCCCAGAGTAGGGGTACAGGAAACACCATATATTTT
TRBD1	TRBV7-9	-	TRBJ1-5	CASSQTGTVQPQHF	TGTGCCAGCAGCCAGACAGGGACGGTTCAGCCCCAGCATTTT
TRBD1	TRBV7-2	few	TRBJ2-5	CASSLGRVRGQETQYF	TGTGCCAGCAGCTTAGGGCGGGTCAGGGGGCAGGAGACCCAGTACTTC
TRBD2	TRBV4-3	-	TRBJ2-3	CASSQDMMRGGGAGDTQYF	TGCGCCAGCAGCCAAGATATGATGCGTGGCGGGGGGGCTGGAGATACGCAGTATTTT
TRBD1	TRBV11-2	-	TRBJ2-1	CASSINQDRDFRFF	TGTGCCAGCAGCATCAACCAGGACAGGGACTTTAGGTTCTTC
-	TRBV20-1	many	TRBJ2-4	CSASPGHIQYF	TGCAGTGCTAGTCCAGGGCACATTCAGTACTTC
TRBD2	TRBV9	few	TRBJ2-7	CASSTWTSGNLMFNEQYF	TGTGCCAGCAGCACCTGGACTAGCGGGAATTTAATGTTCAACGAGCAGTACTTC
TRBD1	TRBV19	few	TRBJ2-2	CASSGGNTGELFF	TGTGCCAGTTCAGGGGGCAACACCGGGGAGCTGTTTTTT
-	TRBV7-3	-	TRBJ1-1	CASSLSRDTEAFF	TGTGCCAGCAGCTTAAGCCGGGATACTGAAGCTTTCTTT
-	TRBV9	-	TRBJ1-2	CASSVDPLTAGYTF	TGTGCCAGCAGCGTAGATCCCCTAACAGCTGGCTACACCTTC
TRBD2	TRBV5-1	few	TRBJ2-3	CASSRLATSTDTQYF	TGCGCCAGCAGTCGACTAGCAACTAGCACAGATACGCAGTATTTT
-	TRBV30	few	TRBJ2-7	CAWSAGPNYEQYF	TGTGCCTGGTCCGCCGGTCCGAACTACGAGCAGTACTTC
-	TRBV15	many	TRBJ2-7	CATSAGPGMGEQYF	TGTGCCACCAGCGCCGGCCCAGGGATGGGCGAGCAGTACTTC
-	TRBV6-1	few	TRBJ2-1	CASSGTPRVNEQFF	TGTGCCAGCAGCGGGACTCCTAGGGTCAATGAGCAGTTCTTC
TRBD1	TRBV5-1	few	TRBJ2-1	CASSLAGQVSYNEQFF	TGCGCCAGCAGCTTGGCGGGACAGGTCTCCTACAATGAGCAGTTCTTC
TRBD1	TRBV6-5	once	TRBJ1-1	CASRLQGARTEAFF	TGTGCCAGCAGACTACAGGGGGCGCGGACTGAAGCTTTCTTT
-	TRBV29-1	many	TRBJ2-6	CSVDTGTGANVLTF	TGCAGCGTAGATACAGGGACTGGGGCCAACGTCCTGACTTTC
-	TRBV30	medium-sized	TRBJ1-1	CAWHQGTEAFF	TGTGCCTGGCATCAGGGTACTGAAGCTTTCTTT
TRBD1	TRBV7-6	-	TRBJ2-1	CASSPQGAAGTNEQFF	TGTGCCAGCAGCCCACAGGGGGCGGCAGGGACCAATGAGCAGTTCTTC
TRBD1	TRBV10-3	-	TRBJ2-1	CAISEPGQGGYNEQFF	TGTGCCATCAGTGAGCCGGGACAGGGAGGTTACAATGAGCAGTTCTTC
-	TRBV27	many	TRBJ1-1	CASSPLGSAEAFF	TGTGCCAGCAGCCCCCTCGGGAGCGCTGAAGCTTTCTTT
-	TRBV7-9	many	TRBJ2-1	CASSFASANNEQFF	TGTGCCAGCAGCTTTGCTAGCGCTAACAATGAGCAGTTCTTC
-	TRBV7-2	-	TRBJ2-6	CASSQTVSGANVLTF	TGTGCCAGCAGCCAAACGGTATCTGGGGCCAACGTCCTGACTTTC
TRBD1	TRBV4-3	few	TRBJ2-2	CASSQTGGVGELFF	TGCGCCAGCAGCCAAACAGGGGGTGTCGGGGAGCTGTTTTTT
-	TRBV7-9	few	TRBJ1-1	CASSFTGDTEAFF	TGTGCCAGCAGCTTTACCGGGGACACTGAAGCTTTCTTT
TRBD2	TRBV9	many	TRBJ2-2	CASTGGANTGELFF	TGTGCCAGCACGGGGGGAGCGAACACCGGGGAGCTGTTTTTT
TRBD1	TRBV28	few	TRBJ1-2	CASSDRLDRGVKYGYTF	TGTGCCAGCAGCGACCGCCTGGACAGGGGGGTAAAGTATGGCTACACCTTC
-	TRBV14	-	TRBJ2-1	CASSQVRRLLSYNEQFF	TGTGCCAGCAGCCAAGTCCGGCGACTCCTCTCCTACAATGAGCAGTTCTTC
TRBD2	TRBV28	many	TRBJ2-5	CASSRLAGVDSHF	TGTGCCAGCAGTCGACTAGCGGGAGTTGATTCGCACTTC
TRBD2	TRBV4-3	-	TRBJ2-5	CASSQGISGSAGTQYF	TGCGCCAGCAGCCAAGGGATTAGCGGGAGTGCGGGGACCCAGTACTTC
-	TRBV11-2	-	TRBJ1-1	CASSFGTRTAFF	TGTGCCAGCAGCTTTGGGACTCGGACAGCTTTCTTT
-	TRBV4-2	few	TRBJ2-2	CASSQISGTGELFF	TGTGCCAGCAGCCAAATTAGCGGCACCGGGGAGCTGTTTTTT
-	TRBV7-2	many	TRBJ2-1	CASAEGEYNEQFF	TGTGCCAGCGCCGAGGGGGAGTACAATGAGCAGTTCTTC
TRBD2	TRBV11-2	-	TRBJ2-5	CASRGGKETQYF	TGTGCCAGCAGGGGAGGGAAAGAGACCCAGTACTTC
TRBD2	TRBV29-1	many	TRBJ2-3	CSEGTSSFDTQYF	TGCAGCGAGGGGACTAGCAGCTTCGATACGCAGTATTTT
-	TRBV6-6	few	TRBJ1-4	CASSYSGGDEKLFF	TGTGCCAGCAGTTACTCTGGCGGGGATGAAAAACTGTTTTTT
TRBD1	TRBV7-2	-	TRBJ1-5	CASSDWTGGTLNQPQHF	TGTGCCAGCAGCGATTGGACAGGGGGGACATTAAATCAGCCCCAGCATTTT
TRBD2	TRBV5-4	many	TRBJ2-5	CASSLEAGYQETQYF	TGTGCCAGCAGCTTGGAAGCGGGGTACCAAGAGACCCAGTACTTC
-	TRBV5-1	few	TRBJ2-5	CASSSLGRIYQETQYF	TGCGCCAGCAGCTCACTGGGGCGTATATACCAAGAGACCCAGTACTTC
-	TRBV30	many	TRBJ2-4	CAWSFRGLGDIQYF	TGTGCCTGGAGTTTCAGGGGCTTGGGAGACATTCAGTACTTC
TRBD2	TRBV28	-	TRBJ2-7	CASSFGTSVYEQYF	TGTGCCAGCAGTTTCGGGACTAGTGTCTACGAGCAGTACTTC
-	TRBV7-2	-	TRBJ1-5	CASSLSAGVGQPQHF	TGTGCCAGCAGCTTAAGCGCAGGGGTCGGGCAGCCCCAGCATTTT
-	TRBV5-4	-	TRBJ2-2	CASSLELPNTGELFF	TGTGCCAGCAGCTTGGAGCTGCCGAACACCGGGGAGCTGTTTTTT
-	TRBV30	few	TRBJ1-1	CAWSGVRDTEAFF	TGTGCCTGGAGTGGGGTGAGGGACACTGAAGCTTTCTTT
TRBD1	TRBV6-6	few	TRBJ2-6	CASSPGGSGANVLTF	TGTGCCAGCAGTCCAGGGGGCTCTGGGGCCAACGTCCTGACTTTC
TRBD2	TRBV5-4	-	TRBJ2-2	CASSFGGGTNTGELFF	TGTGCCAGCAGCTTTGGGGGAGGGACGAACACCGGGGAGCTGTTTTTT